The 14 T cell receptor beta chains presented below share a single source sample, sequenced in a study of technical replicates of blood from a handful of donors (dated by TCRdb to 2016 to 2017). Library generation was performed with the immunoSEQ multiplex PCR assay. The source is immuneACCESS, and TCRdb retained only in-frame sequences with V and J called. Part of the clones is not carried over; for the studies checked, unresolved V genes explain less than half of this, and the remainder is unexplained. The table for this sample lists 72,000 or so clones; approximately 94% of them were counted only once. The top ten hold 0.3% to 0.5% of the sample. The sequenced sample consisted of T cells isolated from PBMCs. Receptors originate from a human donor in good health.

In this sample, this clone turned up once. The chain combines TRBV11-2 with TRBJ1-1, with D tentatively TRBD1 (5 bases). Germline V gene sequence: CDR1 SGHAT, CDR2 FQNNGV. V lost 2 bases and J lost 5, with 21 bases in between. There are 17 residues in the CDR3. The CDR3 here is CASSLRWGGARGTEAFF. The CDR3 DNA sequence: TGTGCCAGCAGCTTACGATGGGGCGGAGCCCGAGGAACTGAAGCTTTCTTT.

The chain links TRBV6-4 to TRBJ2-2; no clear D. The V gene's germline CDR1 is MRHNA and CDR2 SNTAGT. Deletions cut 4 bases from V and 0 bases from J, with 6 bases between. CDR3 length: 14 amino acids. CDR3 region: CASSVSANTGELFF. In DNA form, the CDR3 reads TGTGCCAGCAGTGTATCCGCGAACACCGGGGAGCTGTTTTTT.

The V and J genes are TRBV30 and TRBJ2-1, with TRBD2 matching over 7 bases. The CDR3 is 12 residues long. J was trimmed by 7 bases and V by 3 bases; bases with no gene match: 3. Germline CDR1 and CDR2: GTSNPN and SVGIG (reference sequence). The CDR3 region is CAWRGGLNEQFF. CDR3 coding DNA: TGTGCCTGGAGGGGGGGGTTGAATGAGCAGTTCTTC.

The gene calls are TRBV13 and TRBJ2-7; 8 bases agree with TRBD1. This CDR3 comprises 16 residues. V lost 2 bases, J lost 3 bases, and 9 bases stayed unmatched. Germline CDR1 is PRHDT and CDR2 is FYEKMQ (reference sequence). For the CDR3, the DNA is TGTGCCAGCAGCTTAACAGGGGGGAGAGTCAACTACGAGCAGTACTTC. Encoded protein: CASSLTGGRVNYEQYF.

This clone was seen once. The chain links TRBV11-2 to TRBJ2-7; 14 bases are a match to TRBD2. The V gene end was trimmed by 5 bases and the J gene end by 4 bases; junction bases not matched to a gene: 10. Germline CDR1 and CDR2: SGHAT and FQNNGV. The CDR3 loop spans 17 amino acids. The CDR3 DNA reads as TGTGCCAGCAGCGACGAGCTCGGGACTAGCGGGAGTTACGAGCAGTACTTC. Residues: CASSDELGTSGSYEQYF.

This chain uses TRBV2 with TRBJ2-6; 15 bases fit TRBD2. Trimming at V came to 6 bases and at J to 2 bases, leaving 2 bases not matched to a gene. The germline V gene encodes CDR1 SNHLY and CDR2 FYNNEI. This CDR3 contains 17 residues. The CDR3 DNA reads TGTGCCAGCAGATGGACTAGCGGGAGGGCTGGGGCCAACGTCCTGACTTTC. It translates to CASRWTSGRAGANVLTF.

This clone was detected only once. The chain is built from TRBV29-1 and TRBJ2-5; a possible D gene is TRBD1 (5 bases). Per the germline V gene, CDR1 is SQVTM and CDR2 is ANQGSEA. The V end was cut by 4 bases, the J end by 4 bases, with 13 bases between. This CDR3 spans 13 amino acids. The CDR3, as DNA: TGCAGCGTTGTCAGGGAACCGGTAGAGACCCAGTACTTC. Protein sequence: CSVVREPVETQYF.

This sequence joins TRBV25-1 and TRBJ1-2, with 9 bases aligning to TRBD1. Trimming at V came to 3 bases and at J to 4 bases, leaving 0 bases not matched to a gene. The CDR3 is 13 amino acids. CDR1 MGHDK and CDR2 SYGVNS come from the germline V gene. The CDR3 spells CASSEGQGYGYTF. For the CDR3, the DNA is TGTGCCAGCAGTGAGGGACAGGGCTATGGCTACACCTTC.

The CDR3 region is CASSLETGTGELFF. Written as DNA, the CDR3 is TGTGCCAGCAGCTTAGAGACGGGCACCGGGGAGCTGTTTTTT. The chain uses TRBV7-6 and TRBJ2-2; D uncertain. Germline lookup yields CDR1 SGHVS and CDR2 FNYEAQ. V lost 1 base to trimming and J lost 4 bases, with 7 bases between them. This CDR3 has 14 residues.

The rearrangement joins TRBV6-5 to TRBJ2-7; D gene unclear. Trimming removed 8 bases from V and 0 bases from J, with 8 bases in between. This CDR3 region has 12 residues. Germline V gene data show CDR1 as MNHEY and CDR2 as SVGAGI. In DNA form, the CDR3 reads TGTGCCAGCCGCCTAAGCTCCTACGAGCAGTACTTC. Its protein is CASRLSSYEQYF.

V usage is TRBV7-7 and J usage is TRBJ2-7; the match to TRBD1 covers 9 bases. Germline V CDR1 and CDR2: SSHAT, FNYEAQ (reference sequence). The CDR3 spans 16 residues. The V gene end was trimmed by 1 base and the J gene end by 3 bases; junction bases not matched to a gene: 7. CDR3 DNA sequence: TGTGCCAGCAGCTTAGGGCCCGGGACAGGGAACTACGAGCAGTACTTC. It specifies CASSLGPGTGNYEQYF.

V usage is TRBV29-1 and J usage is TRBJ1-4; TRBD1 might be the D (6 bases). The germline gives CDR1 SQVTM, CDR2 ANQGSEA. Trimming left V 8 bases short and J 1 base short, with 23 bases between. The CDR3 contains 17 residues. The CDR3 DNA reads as TGCAGCTCCTCCCGGAGGGGGGGCGATGGAACTAATGAAAAACTGTTTTTT. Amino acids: CSSSRRGGDGTNEKLFF.

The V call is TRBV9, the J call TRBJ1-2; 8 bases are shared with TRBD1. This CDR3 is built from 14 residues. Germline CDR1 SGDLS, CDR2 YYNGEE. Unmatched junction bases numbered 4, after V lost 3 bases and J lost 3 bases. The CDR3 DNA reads TGTGCCAGCAGCGCCGCAGGGGGCGACTATGGCTACACCTTC. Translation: CASSAAGGDYGYTF.

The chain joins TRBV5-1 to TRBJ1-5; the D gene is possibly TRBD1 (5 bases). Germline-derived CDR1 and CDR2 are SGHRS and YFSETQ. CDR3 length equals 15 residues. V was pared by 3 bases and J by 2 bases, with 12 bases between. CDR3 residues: CASSSNGQGNQPQHF. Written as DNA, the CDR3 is TGCGCCAGCAGCTCCAACGGACAAGGCAATCAGCCCCAGCATTTT.